A selection of T cell receptor beta chains follows, all from one sample in a study of cytotoxic CD8 clonotypes in ibrutinib-treated CLL. Clones were sequenced by immunoSEQ multiplex PCR, and TCRdb holds only the in-frame ones, with some missing. Here the sample spans 100,000 to 150,000 clones, 70% to 90% being singletons. The sequencing here drew on PBMCs, taken after 24 months of ibrutinib treatment. Receptors were obtained from a human donor with chronic lymphocytic leukemia. Each CDR3 is given with its conserved first and last residue. Fields, in order: D gene, J gene, V gene, CDR3 length, clone size, CDR3 DNA, CDR3 protein. The D gene is left open where the match is weak. Some rows mark clone size as missing; the rest say once, few, many or name a class of expanded clone.

>TRBD2|TRBJ2-2|TRBV29-1|16|.
TGCAGCGTCCGGCCGGGACTAGCGGGAGCGGGCGGGGAGCTGTTTTTT
CSVRPGLAGAGGELFF
>.|TRBJ1-1|TRBV5-6|15|few
TGTGCCAGCAGCCCGGACCCCGGGGGGCGGACTGAAGCTTTCTTT
CASSPDPGGRTEAFF
>.|TRBJ2-3|TRBV5-1|15|.
TGCGCCAGCAGCCTGGAGGGGGACGGCACAGATACGCAGTATTTT
CASSLEGDGTDTQYF
>.|TRBJ1-1|TRBV11-3|12|.
TGTGCCAGCAGCTTCGGTGGCTTCGAAGCTTTCTTT
CASSFGGFEAFF
>.|TRBJ2-5|TRBV4-2|15|.
TGTGCCAGCAGCATAACCGGGGACTCTGGGGAGACCCAGTACTTC
CASSITGDSGETQYF
>.|TRBJ1-1|TRBV29-1|15|.
TGCAGCGTTGAAGAGAGGTCCGGTATGAACACTGAAGCTTTCTTT
CSVEERSGMNTEAFF
>.|TRBJ1-5|TRBV28|13|.
TGTGCCAGCAGAGGCTATCTAAATCAGCCCCAGCATTTT
CASRGYLNQPQHF
>.|TRBJ2-6|TRBV25-1|17|.
TGTGCCAGCAGTGAATACGCCGGCAGCCTTGGGGCCAACGTCCTGACTTTC
CASSEYAGSLGANVLTF
>TRBD1|TRBJ1-4|TRBV28|14|.
TGTGCCATTGGACAGGGTGCAACTAATGAAAAACTGTTTTTT
CAIGQGATNEKLFF
>.|TRBJ2-5|TRBV18|15|few
TGTGCCAGCTCACCGTCTAGGGGACGTCAAGAGACCCAGTACTTC
CASSPSRGRQETQYF
>TRBD1|TRBJ1-2|TRBV28|15|.
TGTGCCAGCAGGAACCCGGGACAGAACTTCTATGGCTACACCTTC
CASRNPGQNFYGYTF
>TRBD1|TRBJ2-1|TRBV29-1|15|.
TGCAGCGTTGTCCGGCCCGGGACAGGGGAAGATGAGCAGTTCTTC
CSVVRPGTGEDEQFF
>.|TRBJ1-4|TRBV7-3|16|.
TGTGCCAGCAGCTCTCCCCGACAGTCCGGGGATGAAAAACTGTTTTTT
CASSSPRQSGDEKLFF
>.|TRBJ2-1|TRBV4-3|14|.
TGCGCCAGCGGGGTGGTGAGCTCCTACAATGAGCAGTTCTTC
CASGVVSSYNEQFF
>.|TRBJ1-1|TRBV20-1|10|few
TGCAGTGCGGGACGAACTGAAGCTTTCTTT
CSAGRTEAFF
>.|TRBJ2-1|TRBV5-4|14|.
TGTGCCAGCAGCTTGGAGTTCAGGGAGAATGAGCAGTTCTTC
CASSLEFRENEQFF
>TRBD2|TRBJ2-2|TRBV4-2|13|.
TGTGCCAGCAGCGCAGGACTAGCCGGGGAGCTGTTTTTT
CASSAGLAGELFF
>TRBD2|TRBJ2-5|TRBV4-3|18|.
TGCGCCAGCAGCCAAGCCCGACTAGCGGGGGGAGAGGGGGAGACCCAGTACTTC
CASSQARLAGGEGETQYF
>.|TRBJ1-1|TRBV13|17|.
TGTGCCAGCAGCTTAGCCGGTCGGCTCAGGGTGAACACTGAAGCTTTCTTT
CASSLAGRLRVNTEAFF
>TRBD1|TRBJ1-2|TRBV27|16|.
TGTGCCAGCAGTTTATCCTGGGGCAGGGGGAACTATGGCTACACCTTC
CASSLSWGRGNYGYTF
>.|TRBJ2-5|TRBV9|14|.
TGTGCCAGCAGCGTACAGGGGGGCCGGGGTGCCCAGTACTTC
CASSVQGGRGAQYF
>TRBD1|TRBJ2-3|TRBV5-1|14|.
TGCGCCAGCAGCACAAGACAGGGTAGGGATACGCAGTATTTT
CASSTRQGRDTQYF
>TRBD1|TRBJ1-4|TRBV7-8|16|.
TGTGCCAGCAGCTTAATGACCGGGACAGGGAAAGAAAAACTGTTTTTT
CASSLMTGTGKEKLFF
>.|TRBJ2-5|TRBV7-9|13|.
TGTGCCAGCAGCTGGGGATGGAGTGAGACCCAGTACTTC
CASSWGWSETQYF
>.|TRBJ2-7|TRBV18|13|.
TGTGCCAGCTGGGGGAACCGAGTCGGCGAGCAGTACTTC
CASWGNRVGEQYF
>.|TRBJ2-2|TRBV18|11|.
TGTGCCAGCTCCAACACCGGGGAGCTGTTTTTT
CASSNTGELFF
>.|TRBJ2-5|TRBV28|15|.
TGTGCCAGCAGTTTATATGTGGGGGCTCTCGAGACCCAGTACTTC
CASSLYVGALETQYF
>.|TRBJ1-2|TRBV6-1|13|.
TGTGCCAGCAGTCGCGGGGAGGGCTATGGCTACACCTTC
CASSRGEGYGYTF
>.|TRBJ1-3|TRBV6-1|11|.
TGTGCCAGCAGTGGACGAAACACCATATATTTT
CASSGRNTIYF
>.|TRBJ1-3|TRBV18|11|.
TGTGCCAGCTCACCAGGAAACACCATATATTTT
CASSPGNTIYF
>TRBD2|TRBJ2-2|TRBV7-6|17|few
TGTGCCAGCAGCTTAGAGGCGGGAGGGAGGAACACCGGGGAGCTGTTTTTT
CASSLEAGGRNTGELFF
>TRBD1|TRBJ1-5|TRBV19|15|.
TGTGCCACCAGGAGGGACAGGGTGAGCAATCAGCCCCAGCATTTT
CATRRDRVSNQPQHF
>.|TRBJ2-7|TRBV5-4|15|.
TGTGCCAGCAGCTTGTCCGTGGCGTGGGGGGACGAGCAGTACTTC
CASSLSVAWGDEQYF
>.|TRBJ1-5|TRBV5-5|15|.
TGTGCCAGCAGCTACCAAGGAAAGCTGAGTCAGCCCCAGCATTTT
CASSYQGKLSQPQHF
>TRBD2|TRBJ2-3|TRBV11-3|14|.
TGTGCCAGCAGCTTAAGTAGCGGGAGGGATACGCAGTATTTT
CASSLSSGRDTQYF
>.|TRBJ2-5|TRBV19|16|.
TGTGCCAGTAGCCCAAGAGGCCAGGGTCCAGGGGAGACCCAGTACTTC
CASSPRGQGPGETQYF
>TRBD2|TRBJ2-3|TRBV4-3|17|.
TGCGCCAGCAGCCAAGATAATCGGGCGGGGGGCACAGATACGCAGTATTTT
CASSQDNRAGGTDTQYF
>.|TRBJ1-1|TRBV10-3|13|.
TGTGCCATCAGTGAACGGCAGAGCGGAGGAGCTTTCTTT
CAISERQSGGAFF
>.|TRBJ1-5|TRBV5-6|15|.
TGTGCCAGCAGCTTAAGTCCTGGACGGAATCAGCCCCAGCATTTT
CASSLSPGRNQPQHF
>.|TRBJ1-6|TRBV30|12|.
TGTGCCTGGTCCCGGGGCCCTTCCCCCCTCCACTTT
CAWSRGPSPLHF
>.|TRBJ1-4|TRBV18|13|.
TGTGCCAGCTCCCCCGGCGGGACGGAAAAACTGTTTTTT
CASSPGGTEKLFF
>TRBD1|TRBJ2-5|TRBV12-5|14|.
TGTGCTAGTGGTCCAGGACAGGCTCAAGAGACCCAGTACTTC
CASGPGQAQETQYF
>.|TRBJ1-1|TRBV28|14|.
TGTGCCAGCAGTAGACAGGTTTCGTTTACTGAAGCTTTCTTT
CASSRQVSFTEAFF
>.|TRBJ1-2|TRBV7-2|14|.
TGTGCCAGCAGCTTAGGGACGGAGTTCTATGGCTACACCTTC
CASSLGTEFYGYTF
>.|TRBJ2-7|TRBV6-6|12|.
TGTGCCAGCAGTTCAGGGGGGGAGGCCCGGTACTTC
CASSSGGEARYF
>.|TRBJ2-5|TRBV11-2|16|.
TGTGCCAGCAGCTTAGTCCTGGACTCGGTTTCAAAGACCCAGTACTTC
CASSLVLDSVSKTQYF
>TRBD2|TRBJ2-1|TRBV7-9|18|few
TGTGCCAGCAGCCCACCCTTTCGACTAGCGGGATCATACAATGAGCAGTTCTTC
CASSPPFRLAGSYNEQFF
>.|TRBJ2-2|TRBV30|13|many
TGTGCCTGGAGTGAGGCTGGGGCGATGGAGCTGTTTTTT
CAWSEAGAMELFF
>.|TRBJ2-7|TRBV5-6|17|.
TGTGCCAGCAGCTTGGCCGGGAGCTCTTACCTCTCCTACGAGCAGTACTTC
CASSLAGSSYLSYEQYF
>.|TRBJ2-7|TRBV9|14|.
TGTGCCAGCAGCGTAGATCAATTTGGCTACGAGCAGTACTTC
CASSVDQFGYEQYF
>.|TRBJ1-5|TRBV6-7|15|.
TGTGCCAGCGGGGGGTATTGGGGGCGCAATCAGCCCCAGCATTTT
CASGGYWGRNQPQHF
>.|TRBJ1-2|TRBV5-1|12|.
TGCGCCAGCAGCTTGGGTGGGGAAGGCTACACCTTC
CASSLGGEGYTF
>.|TRBJ1-1|TRBV30|14|.
TGTGCCTGGAGTTCGCCGGGGCAGAACACTGAAGCTTTCTTT
CAWSSPGQNTEAFF
>TRBD2|TRBJ2-7|TRBV7-9|15|.
TGTGCCAGCAGCTTAACCCTAGCGGGAGGGATAGAGCAGTACTTC
CASSLTLAGGIEQYF
>.|TRBJ1-1|TRBV4-1|13|.
TGCGCCAGCAGCCAAGTTTTGGCCACTGAAGCTTTCTTT
CASSQVLATEAFF
>.|TRBJ2-7|TRBV5-8|14|.
TGTGCCAGCAGCTCCGCCGGTCCCAGAAACGAGCAGTACTTC
CASSSAGPRNEQYF
>TRBD2|TRBJ2-1|TRBV9|15|.
TGTGCCAGCAGCGCAAGCGGGGGGGACGACAATGAGCAGTTCTTC
CASSASGGDDNEQFF
>.|TRBJ1-2|TRBV21-1|16|.
TGTGCCAGCAGCAAAGAGGCAGGACGGAGTTACTATGGCTACACCTTC
CASSKEAGRSYYGYTF
>.|TRBJ1-3|TRBV6-5|13|.
TGTGCCAGCACGGGCAGCTCTGGAAACACCATATATTTT
CASTGSSGNTIYF